The 22 T cell receptor beta chains in this list originate from one sample, sequenced in a study of shared clonotypes between healthy human individuals. Only in-frame clones appear in the TCRdb table, and some are missing; sequencing was by immunoSEQ multiplex PCR. The sample has some 650,000 clones, more than 95% seen once. The source material was naive CD4+ T cells sorted from blood. As for subset: CD45RA+ positively selected. The receptor source for this set is a woman in her twenties or thirties in good health.

Comments on this clone: At the DNA level, this CDR3 is encoded by other sequences in the same sample as well. The rearrangement joins TRBV7-9 to TRBJ1-1; D is ambiguous. The V end lost 0 bases, the J end lost 1 base, and 3 bases lay between the germline ends. Looked up from germline, CDR1 is SEHNR and CDR2 is FQNEAQ (reference sequence). The CDR3 has 13 residues. The CDR3 nucleotides are TGTGCCAGCAGCTTAGCTGGGAACACTGAAGCTTTCTTT. This encodes CASSLAGNTEAFF.

CDR3 DNA sequence: TGTGCCAGCAGCCTAGGGACAGGGGGAATCTACGAGCAGTACTTC. As protein: CASSLGTGGIYEQYF. The chain uses TRBV5-4 and TRBJ2-5, with 11 bases lining up with TRBD1. The J call may be incorrect, as the DNA end agrees better with TRBJ2-7. The V gene's germline CDR1 is SGHNT and CDR2 YYREEE (reference sequence). The CDR3 sequence is 15 residues long.

The V call is TRBV6-5, the J call TRBJ2-1, with 7 bases that match TRBD1. With 4 bases clipped from V and 6 bases from J, the junction kept 9 bases outside the gene matches. The CDR3 has 15 amino acids. Germline CDR1 reads MNHEY; CDR2 reads SVGAGI. CDR3 residues: CASSSQNDRANEQFF. The CDR3 DNA reads TGTGCCAGCAGTTCTCAGAACGACAGGGCCAATGAGCAGTTCTTC.

This chain uses TRBV4-2 with TRBJ1-3, with D uncertain. This CDR3 spans 15 amino acids. V was shortened by 3 bases and J by 0 bases, with 9 bases between the two germline ends. The V gene's germline CDR1 is LGHNA and CDR2 YNFKEQ. The CDR3 sequence is CASSHLSPSGNTIYF. The DNA for the CDR3 is TGTGCCAGCAGCCACCTTTCGCCCTCTGGAAACACCATATATTTT.

The chain couples TRBV28 to TRBJ2-7; 8 bases agree with TRBD1. The CDR3 contains 15 residues. The germline CDR1 and CDR2 sequences are MDHEN and SYDVKM. V was pared by 4 bases and J by 1 base, with 6 bases of the junction left unmatched. The CDR3: CASSSAGQGSYEQYF. In DNA, the CDR3 is TGTGCCAGCAGTTCAGCAGGACAGGGATCCTACGAGCAGTACTTC.

This clone has just one count. The J gene is TRBJ1-1, the V gene TRBV5-1; 8 nucleotides agree with TRBD1. CDR1 and CDR2 from the germline V gene are SGHRS and YFSETQ. The V and J ends lost 4 bases and 6 bases, in that order; junction bases with no gene match: 11. The CDR3 totals 15 residues. In nucleotides, the CDR3 is TGCGCCAGCAGCAGGCAGACAGGGGTGACTGCTGAAGCTTTCTTT. The encoded protein is CASSRQTGVTAEAFF.

The chain links TRBV6-4 to TRBJ1-1; D unclear. Trimming removed 3 bases from V and 5 bases from J, with 19 bases in between. CDR1 is MRHNA and CDR2 is SNTAGT in the germline V gene. The CDR3 is 16 residues long. The CDR3 region is CASSDDAGRRKTEAFF. CDR3 bases: TGTGCCAGCAGTGATGATGCGGGCAGGCGGAAGACTGAAGCTTTCTTT.

The rearrangement uses TRBV29-1 and TRBJ2-1, with 12 bases matching TRBD2. CDR1 and CDR2 (germline): SQVTM, ANQGSEA. CDR3 length: 15 residues. V trimming: 3 bases; J trimming: 6 bases; junction bases outside the gene matches: 6. The CDR3, as DNA: TGCAGCGTTGAGACTAGCGGGAGTCTGGGCAATGAGCAGTTCTTC. Translated, it gives CSVETSGSLGNEQFF.

This chain connects TRBV10-3 to TRBJ2-7; D is perhaps TRBD1 (6 bases). Between the trimmed V and J ends, which lost 6 bases and 5 bases, there was a span of 14 bases. The germline V gene has CDR1 ENHRY and CDR2 SYGVKD. The CDR3 covers 13 residues. DNA of the CDR3: TGTGCCATCAGCCCCGGACAGAACGACGAGCAGTACTTC. Its translation: CAISPGQNDEQYF.

The chain has TRBV2 and TRBJ2-2; D may be TRBD1 (6 bases). The CDR3 has 13 residues. Per the germline V gene, CDR1 is SNHLY and CDR2 is FYNNEI. Trimming removed 4 bases at V and 5 bases at J, with 8 bases between. The CDR3 here is CASSGGGTGELFF. DNA for the CDR3: TGTGCCAGCAGTGGAGGGGGTACCGGGGAGCTGTTTTTT.

The chain links TRBV4-1 to TRBJ2-5; TRBD1 matches at 7 bases. With the DNA end fitting TRBJ2-7 better, the J assignment may be wrong. The CDR3 loop spans 14 amino acids. The germline gives CDR1 MGHRA, CDR2 YSYEKL. The CDR3 DNA reads as TGCGCCAGCAGCCTTAACGACAGGGTCTACGAGCAGTACTTC. It codes for CASSLNDRVYEQYF.

This chain's CDR3 is CASSARDRDIQYF. DNA for the CDR3: TGTGCCAGCAGTGCCAGGGATAGGGACATTCAGTACTTC. This chain connects TRBV6-1 to TRBJ2-4, with D maybe TRBD1 (5 bases). CDR1 and CDR2 (germline): MNHNS, SASEGT. With 4 bases removed from V and 8 bases from J, the gap between germline ends came to 12 bases. The CDR3 runs to 13 residues.

This chain joins TRBV5-1 and TRBJ2-3; possible D gene TRBD2, 5 bases. The CDR3 runs 15 residues. CDR1 is SGHRS, CDR2 YFSETQ, per germline. The V end lost 4 bases, the J end lost 0 bases, and 12 bases lay between the germline ends. The CDR3 loop reads CASSPERKSTDTQYF. The CDR3 nucleotides read TGCGCCAGCAGCCCGGAGCGGAAAAGCACAGATACGCAGTATTTT. Variable domain in full (rest from reference TRBV5-1 and TRBJ2-3): KAGVTQTPRYLIKTRGQQVTLSCSPISGHRSVSWYQQTPGQGLQFLFEYFSETQRNKGNFPGRFSGRQFSNSRSEMNVSTLELGDSALYLCASSPERKSTDTQYFGPGTRLTVL.

V usage is TRBV10-3 and J usage is TRBJ2-2; tentative D call: TRBD2 (5 bases). The germline CDR1 and CDR2 sequences are ENHRY and SYGVKD. CDR3 length: 14 amino acids. Trimming pared 4 bases from V and 1 base from J, leaving 7 bases between. CDR3 in amino acids: CAISVAGNTGELFF. The CDR3 DNA reads as TGTGCCATCAGTGTTGCGGGGAACACCGGGGAGCTGTTTTTT.

This rearrangement joins TRBV10-1 to TRBJ1-1; maybe TRBD1 (5 bases). Germline values: CDR1 WNHNN, CDR2 SYGVQD (reference sequence). CDR3 size: 14 residues. V lost 6 bases, J lost 4 bases, and 15 bases lay in between. CDR3 protein: CASSQGVGPTEAFF. CDR3 DNA: TGCGCCAGCAGCCAGGGAGTTGGTCCCACTGAAGCTTTCTTT.

The rearrangement uses TRBV7-2 and TRBJ2-7; TRBD1 agrees at 8 bases. The V segment lost 9 bases and the J segment 7 bases; nucleotides outside the gene matches: 14. Germline CDR1 reads SGHTA; CDR2 reads FQGNSA. The CDR3 spans 14 residues. The CDR3 region has the DNA TGTGCCAGTGGGCAAGGACAGGGCATTCGGGAGCAGTACTTC. Translation gives CASGQGQGIREQYF.

CDR3 residues: CASSSTREQPQHF. The CDR3 coding sequence is TGTGCCAGTAGTTCTACGAGGGAACAGCCCCAGCATTTT. The rearrangement links TRBV19 to TRBJ1-5; D call uncertain. Between the trimmed V and J ends, which lost 5 bases and 7 bases, there was a span of 12 bases. This CDR3 has 13 amino acids. CDR1 is LNHDA and CDR2 is SQIVND in the germline V gene (reference sequence).

The rearrangement joins TRBV6-6 to TRBJ1-1; TRBD1 agrees at 7 bases. This CDR3 spans 13 amino acids. The V and J ends lost 6 bases and 6 bases, in that order; junction bases with no gene match: 7. Germline CDR1 MNHNY, CDR2 SVGAGI (reference sequence). As DNA, the CDR3 is TGTGCCAGCAGCTCTAACAGGGGCCCTGAAGCTTTCTTT. Translated: CASSSNRGPEAFF.

This chain links TRBV29-1 with TRBJ2-5, with D possibly being TRBD1 (6 bases). The germline V gene encodes CDR1 SQVTM and CDR2 ANQGSEA. Trimming pared 4 bases from V and 1 base from J, leaving 19 bases between. The CDR3 is 16 residues long. The CDR3 nucleotides read TGCAGCGTTGTTGGGGGCGTCATCAGTCCCCAAGAGACCCAGTACTTC. Translation: CSVVGGVISPQETQYF.

This rearrangement joins TRBV28 to TRBJ1-6; D is ambiguous. The length of the CDR3 is 17 residues. Germline-derived CDR1 and CDR2 are MDHEN and SYDVKM. V was clipped by 5 bases and J by 0 bases, with 14 bases between them. CDR3 protein: CASSHRRQSSYNSPLHF. The CDR3 DNA follows: TGTGCCAGCAGTCATCGCCGGCAGAGCTCCTATAATTCACCCCTCCACTTT. Together with reference TRBV28 and TRBJ1-6, the CDR3 gives the full variable domain: DVKVTQSSRYLVKRTGEKVFLECVQDMDHENMFWYRQDPGLGLRLIYFSYDVKMKEKGDIPEGYSVSREKKERFSLILESASTNQTSMYLCASSHRRQSSYNSPLHFGNGTRLTVT.

V is TRBV28 and J is TRBJ2-3; 7 nucleotides match TRBD2. The CDR3 is made up of 17 amino acids. V shed 4 bases, J shed 0 bases, and the junction held 10 bases outside the gene matches. Germline V gene sequence: CDR1 MDHEN, CDR2 SYDVKM. Here the CDR3 reads CASSSPSSGPSTDTQYF. In DNA form, the CDR3 reads TGTGCCAGCAGTTCGCCATCTAGCGGACCGAGCACAGATACGCAGTATTTT.

V and J are TRBV28 and TRBJ1-2; 7 bases agree with TRBD1. The CDR3 contains 14 residues. Germline V gene lookup returns CDR1 MDHEN and CDR2 SYDVKM. V was pared by 6 bases and J by 4 bases, with 8 bases of the junction left unmatched. The CDR3 nucleotides read TGTGCCAGCAGGATACAGGGGATGACCTATGGCTACACCTTC. Protein sequence: CASRIQGMTYGYTF.